This passage covers 15 T cell receptor beta chains from one sample sequenced in a study of blood T cell repertoires in COVID-19. TCRdb keeps only in-frame clones here, not all; method: immunoSEQ multiplex PCR. Among some 250,000 clones listed, about 88% were seen once. Sequences were obtained from peripheral blood. The receptor set was obtained from a woman in her thirties or forties who had recovered from COVID-19.

This chain connects TRBV3-1 (or the pseudogene TRBV3-2) to TRBJ1-4; maybe TRBD1 (5 bases). The CDR3 extends over 15 amino acids. V lost 1 base and J lost 5, with 11 bases in between. The V gene's germline CDR1 is LGHDT and CDR2 YNNKEL (reference sequence). The CDR3 coding sequence is TGTGCCAGCAGCCAAGGGGGCGGGAGAAATGAAAAACTGTTTTTT. It codes for CASSQGGGRNEKLFF.

The chain couples TRBV6-5 to TRBJ2-5; the D is unclear. The CDR3 contains 14 residues. Trimming shortened V by 0 bases and J by 2 bases, and 7 bases separated the two germline ends. Germline CDR1 reads MNHEY; CDR2 reads SVGAGI. CDR3 protein: CASSYSRPQETQYF. CDR3 DNA sequence: TGTGCCAGCAGTTACTCGAGGCCACAAGAGACCCAGTACTTC.

This chain links TRBV10-1 with TRBJ1-2, with 7 nucleotides matching TRBD1. CDR1 and CDR2 (germline): WNHNN, SYGVQD (reference sequence). V was pared by 3 bases and J by 7 bases, with 5 bases of the junction left unmatched. This CDR3 region has 13 residues. The CDR3 spells CASSDGRGSGYTF. The CDR3 DNA follows: TGCGCCAGCAGTGATGGCAGGGGGTCTGGCTACACCTTC.

This rearrangement joins TRBV27 to TRBJ2-1; D may be TRBD1 (6 bases). The V and J ends lost 5 bases and 2 bases respectively, with 13 bases between them. CDR1 and CDR2 (germline): MNHEY, SMNVEV (reference sequence). The CDR3 loop spans 15 amino acids. DNA of the CDR3: TGTGCCAGCAGTCCCTACGGGACACCCTACAATGAGCAGTTCTTC. This translates into CASSPYGTPYNEQFF.

DNA of the CDR3: TGTGCCAGCAGCTTGTGGGGGCTCAGCTCCTACAATGAGCAGTTCTTC. This encodes CASSLWGLSSYNEQFF. The rearrangement links TRBV5-6 to TRBJ2-1; maybe TRBD1 (6 bases). V was shortened by 1 base and J by 0 bases, with 11 bases between the two germline ends. In germline, CDR1 is SGHDT, CDR2 YYEEEE. CDR3 length: 16 amino acids.

The chain combines TRBV11-2 with TRBJ2-7; D gene ambiguous. With 1 base removed from V and 5 bases from J, the gap between germline ends came to 9 bases. This CDR3 spans 13 amino acids. From germline, CDR1 is SGHAT and CDR2 FQNNGV. CDR3 DNA: TGTGCCAGCAGCTTAGTCGGCCGGGACGAGCAGTACTTC. It translates to CASSLVGRDEQYF.

This chain connects TRBV7-2 to TRBJ1-2, with a possible D match to TRBD1 (6 bases). Germline CDR1 SGHTA, CDR2 FQGNSA. The CDR3 covers 13 residues. Trimming cost V 5 bases and J 2 bases, with 9 bases left between them. Written as DNA, the CDR3 is TGTGCCAGCAGCCACGGACAGAACTATGGCTACACCTTC. Protein sequence: CASSHGQNYGYTF.

The chain is built from TRBV28 and TRBJ1-3; D is uncertain. Trimming stripped 3 bases from V and 0 bases from J, with 6 bases between. The CDR3 runs 14 residues. CDR1 is MDHEN, CDR2 SYDVKM, per germline. The CDR3 loop reads CASSLGHSGNTIYF. The CDR3 DNA sequence: TGTGCCAGCAGTTTGGGCCACTCTGGAAACACCATATATTTT. Full variable domain (rest looked up from reference TRBV28 and TRBJ1-3): DVKVTQSSRYLVKRTGEKVFLECVQDMDHENMFWYRQDPGLGLRLIYFSYDVKMKEKGDIPEGYSVSREKKERFSLILESASTNQTSMYLCASSLGHSGNTIYFGEGSWLTVV.

V is TRBV6-5 and J is TRBJ1-5; 10 nucleotides align to TRBD1. This CDR3 comprises 14 residues. V dropped 5 bases and J dropped 6; count of bases not matched to a gene: 4. Germline values: CDR1 MNHEY, CDR2 SVGAGI. The CDR3 DNA follows: TGTGCCAGCAGTCCGACAGGGGGCAGTCAGCCCCAGCATTTT. This sequence encodes CASSPTGGSQPQHF.

The gene calls are TRBV14 and TRBJ2-7; a weak D match, TRBD1 (6 bases). The CDR3 totals 11 residues. Germline CDR1 SGHDN, CDR2 FVKESK. The V end was cut by 4 bases, the J end by 9 bases, with 10 bases between. CDR3 loop: CASSLGAGQYF. Written as DNA, the CDR3 is TGTGCCAGCAGCCTGGGGGCAGGGCAGTACTTC.

This rearrangement joins TRBV29-1 to TRBJ1-1, with D hard to call. V dropped 4 bases and J dropped 8 bases, with 11 bases sitting between them. The CDR3 is 11 residues long. Germline V gene sequence: CDR1 SQVTM, CDR2 ANQGSEA. This CDR3 is CSVGEAGEAFF. The CDR3 DNA reads TGCAGCGTTGGGGAGGCGGGAGAAGCTTTCTTT.

This chain links TRBV18 with TRBJ2-1; 9 bases are a match to TRBD2. The germline V gene encodes CDR1 KGHSH and CDR2 LQKENI. This CDR3 has 13 residues. After removal of 3 bases from V and 12 bases from J, the junction contained 6 bases not matched to a gene. CDR3 sequence: CASSPPGLAVQFF. The DNA of the CDR3 is TGTGCCAGCTCACCGCCGGGACTAGCTGTGCAGTTCTTC.

V is TRBV5-1 and J is TRBJ1-1; 7 bases match TRBD1. J gave up 1 base and V 4 bases, and 13 bases lay outside the gene matches. The germline gives CDR1 SGHRS, CDR2 YFSETQ. CDR3 size: 17 residues. Written as DNA, the CDR3 is TGCGCCAGCAGCCTTGGAGTACAGGGGTTTGGGAACACTGAAGCTTTCTTT. It specifies CASSLGVQGFGNTEAFF.

The chain employs TRBV7-8 and TRBJ2-1; 14 nucleotides match TRBD2. CDR3 size: 16 residues. V lost 5 bases and J lost 6; bases outside the gene matches: 6. CDR1 and CDR2 from the germline V gene are SGHVS and FQNEAQ. The DNA of the CDR3 is TGTGCCAGCAGCACCCGACTAGCGGGAGGGCCCAATGAGCAGTTCTTC. Amino acid sequence: CASSTRLAGGPNEQFF.

The chain employs TRBV11-2 and TRBJ1-2, with D uncertain. V shed 4 bases and J shed 1 base, with 16 bases lying between them. Germline CDR1 and CDR2: SGHAT and FQNNGV. CDR3 size: 16 residues. The CDR3 region is CASSSTTLKLNYGYTF. DNA for the CDR3: TGTGCCAGCAGCTCAACCACTCTAAAGCTTAACTATGGCTACACCTTC.